A single sample gave rise to the 18 T cell receptor beta chains below, sequenced in a study of blood T cell repertoires in COVID-19 (dated by TCRdb to 2018 to 2020). Library preparation was by the immunoSEQ multiplex PCR assay. TCRdb carries this immuneACCESS record with in-frame sequences only. Its versions omit some clonotypes, under half of them owing to an unresolved V gene in the studies checked, with the rest unexplained. Across this sample there are approximately 240,000 clones, with approximately 90% seen only once. The biggest ten clones account for more than 10% of the sample. Sequencing input: peripheral blood. The receptors shown here come from a woman aged 18-30 years who had recovered from COVID-19.

The chain couples TRBV25-1 to TRBJ2-5, with D tentatively TRBD1 (5 bases). Germline CDR1 is MGHDK and CDR2 is SYGVNS. The CDR3 contains 13 residues. Trimming removed 1 base from V and 6 bases from J, with 9 bases in between. CDR3 bases: TGTGCCAGCAGTGAATCTAGGGGTCAGACCCAGTACTTC. This translates into CASSESRGQTQYF. Full variable domain (outside the CDR3, taken from reference TRBV25-1 and TRBJ2-5): EADIYQTPRYLVIGTGKKITLECSQTMGHDKMYWYQQDPGMELHLIHYSYGVNSTEKGDLSSESTVSRIRTEHFPLTLESARPSHTSQYLCASSESRGQTQYFGPGTRLLVL.

The V gene is TRBV19, the J gene TRBJ1-2, with unresolved D. V dropped 7 bases and J dropped 8 bases, with 11 bases sitting between them. This CDR3 is 11 amino acids long. Germline V gene data show CDR1 as LNHDA and CDR2 as SQIVND (reference sequence). For the CDR3, the DNA is TGTGCCAGTACGACCGAGGGCGGCTACACCTTC. Translation gives CASTTEGGYTF.

The chain employs TRBV28 and TRBJ1-2, with D maybe TRBD1 (6 bases). The CDR3 loop spans 15 amino acids. The V end lost 10 bases, the J end lost 4 bases, and 22 bases lay between the germline ends. Looked up from germline, CDR1 is MDHEN and CDR2 is SYDVKM. The CDR3 DNA reads TGTGCCACCTACGCGGGGGCCTCCTCCTCCTATGGCTACACCTTC. Encoded protein: CATYAGASSSYGYTF.

V gene TRBV19 combines with J gene TRBJ2-7; possibly TRBD2 for D (6 bases). The CDR3 extends over 13 amino acids. Trimming left V 5 bases short and J 2 bases short, with 10 bases between. Germline V lookup: CDR1 LNHDA, CDR2 SQIVND (reference sequence). In nucleotides, the CDR3 is TGTGCCAGTAGTGCACGCGGGGCCTACGAGCAGTACTTC. Translation: CASSARGAYEQYF.

The chain combines TRBV9 with TRBJ1-1; D might be TRBD1 (6 bases). Germline-derived CDR1 and CDR2 are SGDLS and YYNGEE. Trimming took 3 bases from V and 7 from J, leaving 16 bases between them. The CDR3 extends over 14 amino acids. In nucleotides, the CDR3 is TGTGCCAGCAGCGCCTTTTCGGACAGTAATGAAGCTTTCTTT. Translating it yields CASSAFSDSNEAFF.

This chain uses TRBV7-2 with TRBJ2-7; D may be TRBD2 (5 bases). CDR3 length: 14 residues. V lost 1 base, J lost 6 bases, and 13 bases lay in between. Per germline, CDR1 SGHTA and CDR2 FQGNSA. CDR3 nucleotide sequence: TGTGCCAGCAGCTTAGTCCTAGCTGAGGGCGAGCAGTACTTC. Translating it yields CASSLVLAEGEQYF. The whole variable domain, filled in from reference TRBV7-2 and TRBJ2-7, reads GAGVSQSPSNKVTEKGKDVELRCDPISGHTALYWYRQSLGQGLEFLIYFQGNSAPDKSGLPSDRFSAERTGGSVSTLTIQRTQQEDSAVYLCASSLVLAEGEQYFGPGTRLTVT.

The chain combines TRBV19 with TRBJ1-4; no reliable D call. The V gene lost 7 bases and the J gene lost 5 bases, with 17 bases spanning the gap. This CDR3 comprises 15 residues. Germline assignment: CDR1 LNHDA and CDR2 SQIVND (reference sequence). DNA for the CDR3: TGTGCCAGTAACTCCAGAGCCGGGGAGAATGAAAAACTGTTTTTT. Its protein is CASNSRAGENEKLFF.

The chain links TRBV6-5 to TRBJ1-1, with 8 bases identical to TRBD1. CDR1 and CDR2 from the germline V gene are MNHEY and SVGAGI. The V and J ends lost 6 bases and 1 base, in that order; junction bases with no gene match: 1. There are 13 residues in the CDR3. CDR3 bases: TGTGCCAGCAGCGGACAGGGGAACACTGAAGCTTTCTTT. Protein product: CASSGQGNTEAFF.

The sample holds one count of this clone. The chain uses TRBV7-2 and TRBJ2-7; D gene uncertain. The germline V gene has CDR1 SGHTA and CDR2 FQGNSA. The CDR3 has 14 residues. V was cut by 0 bases and J by 4 bases, with 10 bases left in between. The CDR3 sequence is CASSLARLQYEQYF. The CDR3 DNA is TGTGCCAGCAGCTTAGCGCGCCTTCAATACGAGCAGTACTTC.

This clone has just a few counts. The rearrangement links TRBV4-3 to TRBJ1-1, with D hard to call. This CDR3 is built from 17 residues. Germline lookup yields CDR1 LGHNA and CDR2 YSLEER. V gave up 1 base and J gave up 0 bases, with 15 bases separating them. CDR3 amino acids: CASSQVGPNPLNTEAFF. CDR3 nucleotides: TGCGCCAGCAGCCAAGTTGGGCCTAATCCACTGAACACTGAAGCTTTCTTT.

The chain recombines TRBV6-1 with TRBJ2-7; 11 bases match TRBD2. The trim removed 3 bases at V and 6 bases at J, leaving 7 bases unmatched. The CDR3 is 15 residues long. Looked up from germline, CDR1 is MNHNS and CDR2 is SASEGT. For the CDR3, the DNA is TGTGCCAGCAGTGAGGCTAGCGGGAGGATAGGCGAGCAGTACTTC. Its protein is CASSEASGRIGEQYF.

This clone turned up a few times. This chain links TRBV7-3 with TRBJ2-2, with D perhaps TRBD1 (5 bases). Germline CDR1 SGHTA, CDR2 FQGTGA. V was cut by 5 bases and J by 5 bases, with 15 bases left in between. CDR3 size: 15 residues. Here the CDR3 DNA reads TGTGCCAGCAGCGCGGACACAATGGGGACCGGGGAGCTGTTTTTT. Translating it yields CASSADTMGTGELFF.

This clone was counted a single time. The gene calls are TRBV7-2 and TRBJ2-3, with D uncertain. The CDR3 covers 13 residues. The ends were cut back, 6 bases at V and 2 bases at J, with 9 bases in the middle. In germline, CDR1 is SGHTA, CDR2 FQGNSA. The CDR3 here is CASSLLNTDTQYF. The CDR3 DNA follows: TGTGCCAGCAGTCTACTTAACACAGATACGCAGTATTTT.

This clone was detected a few times. The chain uses TRBV3-1 (or the pseudogene TRBV3-2) and TRBJ2-6, with TRBD1 matching 9 bases. The germline V gene has CDR1 LGHDT and CDR2 YNNKEL (reference sequence). J was trimmed by 0 bases and V by 5 bases; bases with no gene match: 5. There are 17 residues in the CDR3. CDR3 loop: CASSAWTGDSGANVLTF. The CDR3 DNA is TGTGCCAGCAGCGCCTGGACAGGGGACTCTGGGGCCAACGTCCTGACTTTC.

This clone was counted only a few times. This sequence joins TRBV19 and TRBJ2-7; 8 positions agree with TRBD2. The CDR3 runs 13 residues. J was trimmed by 7 bases and V by 3 bases; bases with no gene match: 5. The germline V gene encodes CDR1 LNHDA and CDR2 SQIVND (reference sequence). The CDR3 DNA follows: TGTGCCAGTAGTATTGGACTAGCACGGGAGCAGTACTTC. It yields the protein CASSIGLAREQYF.

The chain uses TRBV12-3 or TRBV12-4 and TRBJ1-1, with TRBD1 matching 7 bases. The V segment lost 5 bases and the J segment 3 bases; nucleotides outside the gene matches: 0. The CDR3 contains 12 residues. The CDR3 region is CASSDRDTEAFF. CDR3 nucleotide sequence: TGTGCCAGCAGTGACAGGGACACTGAAGCTTTCTTT.

Only one count was recorded for this clone. This chain joins TRBV4-1 and TRBJ2-2, with D possibly being TRBD2 (6 bases). This CDR3 is 16 amino acids long. CDR1 and CDR2 from the germline V gene are MGHRA and YSYEKL. The V end was cut by 4 bases, the J end by 2 bases, with 14 bases between. In DNA form, the CDR3 reads TGCGCCAGCAGCCTAATGACTAGGGGAAACACCGGGGAGCTGTTTTTT. It specifies CASSLMTRGNTGELFF.

The V gene is TRBV5-1, the J gene TRBJ1-1; tentative D call: TRBD1 (5 bases). Looked up from germline, CDR1 is SGHRS and CDR2 is YFSETQ. This CDR3 is 13 amino acids long. The V and J ends lost 1 base and 4 bases respectively, with 8 bases between them. In DNA, the CDR3 is TGCGCCAGCAGCTTGATGGGGGGCACTGAAGCTTTCTTT. It translates to CASSLMGGTEAFF. The full variable domain, completed using reference TRBV5-1 and TRBJ1-1, is KAGVTQTPRYLIKTRGQQVTLSCSPISGHRSVSWYQQTPGQGLQFLFEYFSETQRNKGNFPGRFSGRQFSNSRSEMNVSTLELGDSALYLCASSLMGGTEAFFGQGTRLTVV.